These T cell receptor beta chains were read from a single sample in a study of T cell responses to AZD1222 COVID-19 vaccine. Libraries were prepared by immunoSEQ multiplex PCR; TCRdb keeps only in-frame clonotypes and omits some of them. The sample shows more than 250,000 clones, more than 85% of them seen only once. This specimen was peripheral blood, taken on day 0 of AZD1222 vaccination. These receptors all stem from an adult in good health. Both conserved end residues are part of each CDR3. The D gene is left open where the match is weak. For some rows the clone size is stated as once, few or many, or as a class when expanded; others skip it.

v_gene,d_gene,abundance,j_gene,CDR3aa,CDR3nt
TRBV12-3/TRBV12-4,-,-,TRBJ1-6,CASSFTDSPLHF,TGTGCCAGCAGTTTCACGGATTCACCCCTCCACTTT
TRBV6-5,-,-,TRBJ2-7,CASSGSPLEQYF,TGTGCCAGCAGCGGATCCCCTCTCGAGCAGTACTTC
TRBV28,-,once,TRBJ1-4,CASSPPGTAVEKLFF,TGTGCCAGCAGTCCCCCGGGGACGGCGGTAGAAAAACTGTTTTTT
TRBV2,TRBD2,-,TRBJ2-7,CASRLEGGTAYEQYF,TGTGCCAGCAGGCTAGAGGGAGGGACCGCCTACGAGCAGTACTTC
TRBV7-2,-,-,TRBJ2-7,CASSLGGTAYEQYF,TGTGCCAGCAGCTTAGGGGGCACCGCCTACGAGCAGTACTTC
TRBV7-6,TRBD1,-,TRBJ2-3,CASSRGTGGRDTQYF,TGTGCCAGCAGCCGCGGGACAGGGGGGAGAGATACGCAGTATTTT
TRBV25-1,TRBD1,once,TRBJ2-7,CASSVSTGGTYEQYF,TGTGCCAGCAGTGTTAGTACAGGGGGCACCTACGAGCAGTACTTC
TRBV7-9,-,once,TRBJ2-7,CASSLEREQYF,TGTGCCAGCAGCTTAGAAAGGGAGCAGTACTTC
TRBV7-9,TRBD2,-,TRBJ2-7,CAITSGSYEQYF,TGTGCCATCACTAGCGGATCCTACGAGCAGTACTTC
TRBV7-9,-,-,TRBJ1-2,CASSLIGIPYTF,TGTGCCAGCAGCTTAATAGGGATCCCCTACACCTTC
TRBV5-1,-,-,TRBJ2-3,CASSLVLGTDTQYF,TGCGCCAGCAGCTTGGTTCTAGGCACAGATACGCAGTATTTT
TRBV11-2,-,-,TRBJ2-1,CASSHGTSSYNEQFF,TGTGCCAGCAGTCACGGGACAAGCTCCTACAATGAGCAGTTCTTC
TRBV5-1,-,-,TRBJ1-6,CASTPDGFNSPLHF,TGCGCCAGCACTCCCGACGGGTTTAATTCACCCCTCCACTTT
TRBV11-2,TRBD2,-,TRBJ2-1,CASSSTLAVEYNEQFF,TGTGCCAGCAGCTCCACTCTAGCGGTGGAGTACAATGAGCAGTTCTTC
TRBV5-4,-,few,TRBJ1-1,CASSWPGLMNTEAFF,TGTGCCAGCAGCTGGCCAGGGTTAATGAACACTGAAGCTTTCTTT
TRBV10-3,-,-,TRBJ1-2,CAISESVLQDLNYGYTF,TGTGCCATCAGTGAGTCTGTATTACAGGACCTTAACTATGGCTACACCTTC
TRBV11-2,-,-,TRBJ1-6,CASSLGDGNSPLHF,TGTGCCAGCAGCTTAGGGGACGGTAATTCACCCCTCCACTTT
TRBV24-1,TRBD2,-,TRBJ2-3,CATSDPTLGLAGDTQYF,TGTGCCACCAGTGATCCAACGCTGGGACTAGCGGGAGATACGCAGTATTTT
TRBV2,-,-,TRBJ2-3,CASSHYILEGRQYF,TGTGCCAGCAGTCATTATATACTAGAGGGCAGGCAGTATTTT
TRBV28,-,-,TRBJ1-5,CASSATVQPQHF,TGTGCCAGCAGTGCCACAGTTCAGCCCCAGCATTTT
TRBV24-1,TRBD2,-,TRBJ2-5,CATSQRGSGKETQYF,TGTGCCACCAGCCAGCGGGGGTCGGGTAAAGAGACCCAGTACTTC
TRBV28,TRBD1,once,TRBJ1-3,CASRTGGSGNTIYF,TGTGCCAGCAGGACAGGGGGCTCTGGAAACACCATATATTTT
TRBV19,TRBD1,-,TRBJ1-2,CASSGDSHNYGYTF,TGTGCCAGTAGTGGGGACAGTCATAACTATGGCTACACCTTC
TRBV11-2,-,-,TRBJ1-6,CASSAEVSPLHF,TGTGCCAGCAGCGCCGAGGTTTCACCCCTCCACTTT
TRBV19,-,many,TRBJ2-2,CASGAVNTGELFF,TGTGCCAGTGGAGCGGTGAACACCGGGGAGCTGTTTTTT
TRBV6-2/TRBV6-3,-,-,TRBJ2-1,CASSPQWGRYNEQFF,TGTGCCAGCAGTCCCCAATGGGGGCGCTACAATGAGCAGTTCTTC
TRBV18,-,-,TRBJ2-7,CASSPEKESYEQYF,TGTGCCAGCTCACCAGAGAAGGAATCCTACGAGCAGTACTTC
TRBV18,-,-,TRBJ1-2,CASSPPLGVGGGYTF,TGTGCCAGCTCACCACCGCTCGGAGTTGGGGGTGGCTACACCTTC
TRBV12-3/TRBV12-4,-,-,TRBJ1-6,CASSLGVNSPLHF,TGTGCCAGCAGTTTAGGGGTGAATTCACCCCTCCACTTT
TRBV19,TRBD1,-,TRBJ2-1,CASSTTGGYNEQFF,TGTGCCAGTAGTACCACAGGGGGCTACAATGAGCAGTTCTTC
TRBV7-2,-,once,TRBJ2-1,CASRGFGGGSYNEQFF,TGTGCCAGCAGAGGCTTCGGAGGGGGCTCCTACAATGAGCAGTTCTTC
TRBV3-1/TRBV3-2,-,once,TRBJ1-1,CASSQGFHPANTEAFF,TGTGCCAGCAGCCAAGGGTTTCATCCGGCGAACACTGAAGCTTTCTTT